Each of the 10 T cell receptor beta chains below was sequenced from the same sample in a study of blood T cell repertoires in COVID-19. Using immunoSEQ multiplex PCR, the repertoire was profiled, and TCRdb retains in-frame clones only, with some absent. Of about 210,000 clones listed, 81% were seen once; the top ten hold around 8.9%. The sequenced material came from PBMCs or T cells enriched from blood (not recorded which). These receptors originate from a woman aged 50 to 60 with acute COVID-19.

This sequence joins TRBV7-9 and TRBJ2-5; 8 bases agree with TRBD2. CDR1 is SEHNR, CDR2 FQNEAQ, per germline (reference sequence). Losses at the gene ends were 5 bases for V and 5 bases for J; bases not matched to a gene: 10. The CDR3 loop spans 15 amino acids. CDR3 DNA: TGTGCCAGCAGCCACGCAAGCGGGGGAAGGGAGACCCAGTACTTC. It is translated as CASSHASGGRETQYF.

The chain has TRBV28 and TRBJ1-6; D remains unclear. This CDR3 contains 15 residues. Deletions cut 8 bases from V and 9 bases from J, with 20 bases between. Germline CDR1 and CDR2: MDHEN and SYDVKM. The CDR3: CASLQNEGFGSPLHF. CDR3 coding DNA: TGTGCCAGCCTTCAGAACGAGGGCTTCGGTTCACCCCTCCACTTT.

In this sample, this clone turned up a few times. The gene calls are TRBV7-2 and TRBJ2-7; 7 nucleotides align to TRBD2. V dropped 3 bases and J dropped 4; count of bases not matched to a gene: 9. This CDR3 region has 15 residues. The germline gives CDR1 SGHTA, CDR2 FQGNSA. In DNA, the CDR3 is TGTGCCAGCAGCTTTCTGGGCGGGAGTTGGTACGAGCAGTACTTC. Its protein is CASSFLGGSWYEQYF.

V and J are TRBV27 and TRBJ1-2; tentatively, D is TRBD1 (5 bases). Germline assignment: CDR1 MNHEY and CDR2 SMNVEV (reference sequence). V lost 6 bases and J 7 bases, leaving 24 bases between the germline ends. This CDR3 spans 16 amino acids. The CDR3 loop is CASSPFGTQGTFGYTF. The CDR3 DNA is TGTGCCAGCAGCCCCTTTGGGACCCAAGGGACTTTTGGCTACACCTTC.

This rearrangement joins TRBV6-4 to TRBJ2-7; a possible D gene is TRBD1 (6 bases). The CDR3 has 14 amino acids. Trimming took 4 bases from V and 4 from J, leaving 14 bases between them. Looked up from germline, CDR1 is MRHNA and CDR2 is SNTAGT. The CDR3 loop reads CASSVSRGDYEQYF. As DNA, the CDR3 is TGTGCCAGCAGTGTGTCCAGGGGTGATTACGAGCAGTACTTC.

The CDR3 protein is CASTLYQRNTEAFF. The CDR3 region has the DNA TGTGCCAGCACCCTATACCAGCGGAACACTGAAGCTTTCTTT. This rearrangement joins TRBV28 to TRBJ1-1; D not resolved. There are 14 residues in the CDR3. From germline, CDR1 is MDHEN and CDR2 SYDVKM. The V end was cut by 7 bases, the J end by 1 base, with 13 bases between.

This clone was found once. V usage is TRBV5-5 and J usage is TRBJ2-1, with 12 nucleotides matching TRBD1. Germline-derived CDR1 and CDR2 are SGHKS and YYEKEE (reference sequence). V dropped 3 bases and J dropped 10; count of bases not matched to a gene: 11. This CDR3 is 16 amino acids long. CDR3 loop: CASSSGTGGILWEQFF. The CDR3 coding sequence is TGTGCCAGCAGCTCCGGGACAGGGGGCATCCTTTGGGAGCAGTTCTTC.

The J gene is TRBJ2-1, the V gene TRBV24-1; D gene ambiguous. CDR1 is KGHDR, CDR2 SFDVKD, per germline. The CDR3 is made up of 15 amino acids. V was trimmed by 9 bases and J by 0 bases, leaving 14 bases between them. The CDR3 region is CATASNLHSYNEQFF. The CDR3, as DNA: TGTGCCACCGCTTCTAACCTCCACTCCTACAATGAGCAGTTCTTC.

The CDR3 loop is CASSQDSLAGGYTGELFF. Here the CDR3 DNA reads TGCGCCAGCAGCCAAGATTCGCTAGCGGGGGGGTACACCGGGGAGCTGTTTTTT. This chain joins TRBV4-1 and TRBJ2-2, with 12 positions matching TRBD2. Losses at the gene ends were 0 bases for V and 3 bases for J; bases not matched to a gene: 5. The CDR3 is 18 amino acids. Germline-derived CDR1 and CDR2 are MGHRA and YSYEKL.

This clone was counted a single time. The chain uses TRBV19 and TRBJ2-5; the match to TRBD1 covers 8 bases. Germline-derived CDR1 and CDR2 are LNHDA and SQIVND (reference sequence). This CDR3 spans 14 amino acids. With 4 bases clipped from V and 5 bases from J, the junction kept 6 bases outside the gene matches. CDR3 protein: CASSTRTGTETQYF. The CDR3 nucleotides are TGTGCCAGTAGTACCCGGACAGGGACGGAGACCCAGTACTTC.